This section outlines one T cell receptor beta chain sequence together with its context. Germline V CDR1 and CDR2: MGHRA, YSYEKL. Trimming cost V 2 bases and J 5 bases, with 18 bases left between them. The CDR3 spans 16 residues. The authors carried out high-throughput sequencing of TCR beta. They applied it to CD8+ and CD4+ T cells obtained from blood. Patients having Susac syndrome satisfied recently defined diagnostic criteria for definite or probable disease. TEMRA cells were FACS-enriched, with CD8+ and CD4+ T cells isolated negatively. The sample originates from a study of CD8 T cells in Susac syndrome. An amount of RNA that ranged from roughly 0.45 to 1 ug was reverse transcribed with random hexamers. Coverage of TCR beta CDR3 amplification by immunoSEQ multiplex PCR extended to 54 Vbeta and 13 Jbeta. TCRdb passed the immunoSEQ multiplex PCR reads through MiXCR, listing each CDR3 protein once. Here the sample spans 100,000 or so distinct CDR3 sequences, about 94% being singletons.

What was sequenced was CD4+ T cells from PBMCs. The sequence came from a human donor with Susac syndrome. The genes are TRBV4-1 and TRBJ2-5; D is possibly TRBD2 (6 bases). The CDR3 nucleotides read TGCGCCAGCAGCCAACCCGGGACTCGCAAAAGGGAGACCCAGTACTTC. Its translation: CASSQPGTRKRETQYF.